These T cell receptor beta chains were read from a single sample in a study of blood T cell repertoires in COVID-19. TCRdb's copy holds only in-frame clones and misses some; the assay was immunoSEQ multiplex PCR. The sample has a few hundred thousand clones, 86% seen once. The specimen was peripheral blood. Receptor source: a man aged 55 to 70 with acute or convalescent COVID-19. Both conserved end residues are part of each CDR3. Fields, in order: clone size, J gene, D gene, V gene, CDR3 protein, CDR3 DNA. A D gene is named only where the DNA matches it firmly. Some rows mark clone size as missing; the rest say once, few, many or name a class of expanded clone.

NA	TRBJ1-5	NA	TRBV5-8	CASTRKGSGQPQHF	TGTGCCAGCACCCGGAAGGGGTCGGGTCAGCCCCAGCATTTT
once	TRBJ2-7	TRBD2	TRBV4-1	CASSQRGGYEQYF	TGCGCCAGCAGCCAAAGGGGAGGGTACGAGCAGTACTTC
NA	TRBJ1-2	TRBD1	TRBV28	CATRTGVGYTF	TGTGCCACAAGGACAGGGGTGGGCTACACCTTC
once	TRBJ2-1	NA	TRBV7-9	CASSLDGNEQFF	TGTGCCAGCAGCTTAGACGGGAATGAGCAGTTCTTC
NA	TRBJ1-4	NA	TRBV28	CASSPRGKANEKLFF	TGTGCCAGCAGTCCAAGGGGGAAGGCTAATGAAAAACTGTTTTTT
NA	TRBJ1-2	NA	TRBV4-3	CASSQGTAYGAYGYTF	TGCGCCAGCAGCCAAGGGACAGCCTATGGGGCTTATGGCTACACCTTC
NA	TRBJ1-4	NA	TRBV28	CASSAGGSPNEKLFF	TGTGCCAGCAGTGCGGGGGGGAGTCCTAATGAAAAACTGTTTTTT
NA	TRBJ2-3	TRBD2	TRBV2	CASRGLAGFTDTQYF	TGTGCCAGCAGAGGACTAGCGGGATTTACAGATACGCAGTATTTT
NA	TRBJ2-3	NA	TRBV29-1	CSVEGNTDTQYF	TGCAGCGTTGAGGGCAACACAGATACGCAGTATTTT
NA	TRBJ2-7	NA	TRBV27	CASSTGLSYEQYF	TGTGCCAGCTCGACCGGACTGTCCTACGAGCAGTACTTC
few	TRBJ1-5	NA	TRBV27	CASSFRGGDQPQHF	TGTGCCAGCAGTTTTCGGGGAGGGGATCAGCCCCAGCATTTT
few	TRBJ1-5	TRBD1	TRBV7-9	CASTGTGVDQPQHF	TGTGCCAGCACCGGGACAGGGGTCGATCAGCCCCAGCATTTT
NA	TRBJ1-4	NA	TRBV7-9	CASGLNEKLFF	TGTGCCAGCGGACTGAATGAAAAACTGTTTTTT
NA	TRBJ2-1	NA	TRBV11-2	CASSLGQQSSYNEQFF	TGTGCCAGCAGCTTAGGACAGCAAAGCTCCTACAATGAGCAGTTCTTC
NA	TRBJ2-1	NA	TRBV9	CASSGPTERYNEQFF	TGTGCCAGCAGCGGACCCACGGAGAGATACAATGAGCAGTTCTTC
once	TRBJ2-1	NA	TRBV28	CASSEGRNEQFF	TGTGCCAGCTCCGAGGGGAGGAATGAGCAGTTCTTC
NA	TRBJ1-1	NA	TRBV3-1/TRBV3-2	CASSQGGQLTEAFF	TGTGCCAGCAGCCAAGGGGGACAACTCACTGAAGCTTTCTTT
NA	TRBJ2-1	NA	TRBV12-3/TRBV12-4	CASSPGRVEQFF	TGTGCCAGCAGTCCCGGCAGGGTTGAGCAGTTCTTC
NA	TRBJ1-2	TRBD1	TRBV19	CASSIFADRAISGYTF	TGTGCCAGTAGTATATTTGCGGACAGGGCAATATCCGGCTACACCTTC
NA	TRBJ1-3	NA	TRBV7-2	CASSLVRFDRTGNTIYF	TGTGCCAGCAGCTTAGTACGCTTCGACAGAACCGGAAACACCATATATTTT
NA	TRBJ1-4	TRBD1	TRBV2	CASSEGQGGKLFF	TGTGCCAGCAGTGAAGGACAGGGAGGAAAACTGTTTTTT
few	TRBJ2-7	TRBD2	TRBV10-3	CAIREGLAGKNEQYF	TGTGCCATCAGAGAAGGACTAGCGGGAAAGAACGAGCAGTACTTC
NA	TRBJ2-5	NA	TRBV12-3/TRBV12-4	CASSYSGRETQYF	TGTGCCAGCAGTTACAGTGGCCGGGAGACCCAGTACTTC
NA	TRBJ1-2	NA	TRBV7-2	CASSIDGEYGYTF	TGTGCCAGCAGCATAGACGGGGAGTACGGCTACACCTTC
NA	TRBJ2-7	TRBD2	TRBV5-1	CASSYTTGEGSYEQYF	TGCGCCAGCAGTTACACCACTGGGGAGGGATCCTACGAGCAGTACTTC
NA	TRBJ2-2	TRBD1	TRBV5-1	CASSPTGTGDTGELFF	TGCGCCAGCAGCCCTACCGGGACAGGGGACACCGGGGAGCTGTTTTTT
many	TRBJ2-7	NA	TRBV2	CASSERGLGSYEQYF	TGTGCCAGCAGTGAACGAGGACTCGGGTCCTACGAGCAGTACTTC
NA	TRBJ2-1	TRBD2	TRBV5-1	CASRAPGERGYNEQFF	TGCGCCAGCAGGGCGCCAGGGGAGCGGGGGTACAATGAGCAGTTCTTC
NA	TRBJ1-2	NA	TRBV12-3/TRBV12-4	CASSKDNRGYTF	TGTGCCAGCAGCAAGGACAACCGCGGCTACACCTTC
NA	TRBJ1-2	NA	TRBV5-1	CASSADGEHGYTF	TGCGCCAGCAGCGCGGACGGGGAACATGGCTACACCTTC
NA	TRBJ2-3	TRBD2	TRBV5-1	CASSGSGSNTQYF	TGCGCCAGCAGCGGGAGCGGGAGTAATACGCAGTATTTT